This T cell receptor (beta chain) originates from a study of shared clonotypes between healthy human individuals. To note about this clone: The antigen is not known.

The genomic DNA of each subset was split evenly across several immunoSEQ plates. Each replicate PCR on the sorted subsets used about 220 ng DNA (around 31,000 T cell genomes). Sequencing was performed with immunoSEQ multiplex PCR; in TCRdb, only in-frame clones are kept and a portion is missing. The repertoire holds some 2,400,000 clones, with about 94% as singletons. Study results and limitations: Shared clonotypes: approximately 5% naive CD4, 3% to 3.5% naive CD8, 2.3% memory CD4, 0.4% memory CD8. Clonotypes shared by all four sorted-subset donors had higher generation probabilities than non-shared clonotypes.

CDR3 length: 14 residues. Germline-derived CDR1 and CDR2 are SGHDT and YYEEEE. The V and J ends lost 0 bases and 2 bases respectively, with 8 bases between them. What was sequenced was naive CD4+ T cells sorted from blood. The subset denotes: CD45RA+ positively selected. The V and J genes are TRBV5-6 and TRBJ1-2; D unresolved. The receptor's source is a man aged 18-30 years in good health. CDR3 in amino acids: CASSLVERNYGYTF. In DNA form, the CDR3 reads TGTGCCAGCAGCTTGGTCGAGAGGAACTATGGCTACACCTTC.